The 19 T cell receptor beta chains below all came from one sample that was sequenced in a study of T-cell reconstitution after alpha-beta-depleted transplantation in children. Unique molecular identifiers were built into the TCRbeta library. TCRdb reanalysed the PCR reads using MiXCR and keeps one entry per CDR3 protein. The sample includes 300,000 or so distinct CDR3 sequences, roughly 9.5% seen only once; the top ten take 9.5% to 13%. The sequencing used PBMCs from the stem cell graft donor, collected from the stem cell graft. These receptors were collected from a human donor who donated a stem cell graft to a child with SCID.

This clonotype showed up many times. The chain is built from TRBV5-8 and TRBJ1-3, with no clear D. Deletions cut 4 bases from V and 7 bases from J, with 12 bases between. Germline lookup yields CDR1 SGHTS and CDR2 YDEGEE. CDR3 length: 13 amino acids. The CDR3 coding sequence is TGTGCCAGCAGCGGCGGACTGCGGAACACCATATATTTT. Protein sequence: CASSGGLRNTIYF.

The sample holds a few counts of this clonotype. This chain joins TRBV9 and TRBJ1-4, with D unresolved. The V and J ends lost 5 bases and 2 bases respectively, with 10 bases between them. The germline gives CDR1 SGDLS, CDR2 YYNGEE. The CDR3 extends over 14 amino acids. CDR3 residues: CASSAGPTNEKLFF. In DNA, the CDR3 is TGTGCCAGCAGTGCAGGACCCACTAATGAAAAACTGTTTTTT.

The sample holds a few counts of this clonotype. The chain carries TRBV29-1 and TRBJ1-1, with D uncertain. This CDR3 is built from 13 residues. CDR1 and CDR2 (germline): SQVTM, ANQGSEA. Trimming removed 7 bases from V and 7 bases from J, with 19 bases in between. The CDR3 reads CSALAGRRVEAFF. The DNA of the CDR3 is TGCAGCGCCCTCGCGGGCAGGAGGGTTGAAGCTTTCTTT.

A few counts support this clonotype. The genes are TRBV15 and TRBJ2-3; no clear D gene. The germline V gene has CDR1 LNHNV and CDR2 YYDKDF (reference sequence). V lost 4 bases to trimming and J lost 7 bases, with 9 bases between them. This CDR3 comprises 12 residues. This CDR3 reads CATSNSAHTQYF. The CDR3 nucleotides are TGTGCCACCAGCAATTCGGCGCATACGCAGTATTTT. The full variable domain, its missing parts supplied by reference TRBV15 and TRBJ2-3, is DAMVIQNPRYQVTQFGKPVTLSCSQTLNHNVMYWYQQKSSQAPKLLFHYYDKDFNNEADTPDNFQSRRPNTSFCFLDIRSPGLGDTAMYLCATSNSAHTQYFGPGTRLTVL.

The chain couples TRBV7-6 to TRBJ2-7, with 7 bases fitting TRBD1. Per germline, CDR1 SGHVS and CDR2 FNYEAQ. V shed 6 bases and J 1 base; nucleotides not matched to a gene: 6. The CDR3 extends over 14 amino acids. The chain's CDR3 is CASRPGTVSYEQYF. For the CDR3, the DNA is TGTGCCAGCAGGCCAGGGACAGTATCCTACGAGCAGTACTTC. Complete variable domain (other parts from reference TRBV7-6 and TRBJ2-7): GAGVSQSPRYKVTKRGQDVALRCDPISGHVSLYWYRQALGQGPEFLTYFNYEAQQDKSGLPNDRFSAERPEGSISTLTIQRTEQRDSAMYRCASRPGTVSYEQYFGPGTRLTVT.

This clonotype was counted between two and nine times. The genes are TRBV18 and TRBJ2-3; 9 positions match TRBD1. With V trimmed by 3 bases and J by 4 bases, 11 bases remained unmatched. This CDR3 spans 17 amino acids. Germline lookup yields CDR1 KGHSH and CDR2 LQKENI. This CDR3 is CASSPSYRGQVADTQYF. Written as DNA, the CDR3 is TGTGCCAGCTCACCGAGCTACAGGGGGCAGGTGGCAGATACGCAGTATTTT.

The chain joins TRBV6-1 to TRBJ2-1, with D tentatively TRBD2 (5 bases). Germline values: CDR1 MNHNS, CDR2 SASEGT. CDR3 length: 14 amino acids. V dropped 7 bases and J dropped 0 bases, with 10 bases sitting between them. The CDR3, as DNA: TGTGCCAGCAAAGTGGGGAGCTCCTACAATGAGCAGTTCTTC. The encoded protein is CASKVGSSYNEQFF.

This clonotype was detected many times. The V call is TRBV7-9, the J call TRBJ2-1; tentatively, D is TRBD1 (6 bases). This CDR3 spans 14 amino acids. CDR1 SEHNR and CDR2 FQNEAQ come from the germline V gene (reference sequence). Trimming took off 2 bases at V and 6 bases at J, with 11 bases between the two ends. CDR3: CASSLSSGVNEQFF. DNA of the CDR3: TGTGCCAGCAGCTTATCCTCAGGGGTCAATGAGCAGTTCTTC.

This chain uses TRBV5-1 with TRBJ2-5; the match to TRBD2 covers 7 bases. The CDR3 consists of 16 residues. Trimming cost V 6 bases and J 2 bases; bases outside gene matches: 13. Germline CDR1 reads SGHRS; CDR2 reads YFSETQ. The DNA of the CDR3 is TGCGCCAGCACCAGAGCGGGGAGGGGCACACAAGAGACCCAGTACTTC. Residues: CASTRAGRGTQETQYF.

This clonotype showed up just a few times. DNA for the CDR3: TGCGCCAGCAGGGGGGCTTCAGATACGCAGTATTTT. It specifies CASRGASDTQYF. The chain combines TRBV4-1 with TRBJ2-3, with D tentatively TRBD1 (6 bases). V lost 6 bases, J lost 4 bases, and 8 bases lay in between. Germline V gives CDR1 MGHRA, CDR2 YSYEKL. The CDR3 is made up of 12 amino acids.

Comment on this clonotype: The conserved phenylalanine or tryptophan normally closing the CDR3 is absent here, so this likely arose from a read error. This chain links TRBV12-3 or TRBV12-4 with TRBJ1-4; TRBD1 agrees at 10 bases. This CDR3 is 14 amino acids long. J was trimmed by 7 bases and V by 6 bases; bases with no gene match: 5. DNA for the CDR3: TGTGCCAGCAGGGACAGGGGGGAAGTTGAAAAACTGTTTTAT. As protein: CASRDRGEVEKLFY.

The chain recombines TRBV7-2 with TRBJ1-6, with 9 nucleotides matching TRBD1. The CDR3 consists of 15 residues. The germline gives CDR1 SGHTA, CDR2 FQGNSA. The J segment lost 10 bases and the V segment lost 3 bases, leaving 7 bases of the junction unmatched. The CDR3 nucleotides read TGTGCCAGCAGCTTCGCCCCGGGACAGGGCTCACCCCTCCACTTT. It encodes CASSFAPGQGSPLHF.

This clonotype was seen ten or more times. The V and J genes are TRBV6-4 and TRBJ2-3; no reliable D call. The V end was cut by 0 bases, the J end by 5 bases, with 6 bases between. CDR3 length: 13 amino acids. The germline gives CDR1 MRHNA, CDR2 SNTAGT. This chain's CDR3 is CASSDSGRDTQYF. CDR3 bases: TGTGCCAGCAGTGACTCGGGCAGAGATACGCAGTATTTT.

Only a few counts were recorded for this clonotype. The rearrangement joins TRBV6-5 to TRBJ2-2; D remains unclear. This CDR3 has 13 amino acids. Per the germline V gene, CDR1 is MNHEY and CDR2 is SVGAGI. The V end lost 0 bases, the J end lost 8 bases, and 7 bases lay between the germline ends. CDR3 amino acids: CASSYSTVGELFF. CDR3 in DNA: TGTGCCAGCAGTTACTCGACGGTAGGGGAGCTGTTTTTT.

This clonotype was seen more than once but under ten times. The chain has TRBV7-3 and TRBJ2-3, with 7 positions matching TRBD1. After removal of 4 bases from V and 5 bases from J, the junction contained 9 bases not matched to a gene. This CDR3 is built from 15 residues. Germline loops: CDR1 SGHTA, CDR2 FQGTGA. This chain's CDR3 is CASSSLDRVGDTQYF. The CDR3 DNA sequence: TGTGCCAGCAGCTCTCTAGACAGGGTAGGAGATACGCAGTATTTT.

Comments on this clonotype: The conserved phenylalanine or tryptophan is not found at the CDR3 terminus, so this likely reflects a read error. The chain uses TRBV5-5 and TRBJ2-7, with TRBD2 matching over 8 bases. Germline CDR1 reads SGHKS; CDR2 reads YYEKEE (reference sequence). Trimming at V came to 3 bases and at J to 2 bases, leaving 7 bases not matched to a gene. The length of the CDR3 is 15 residues. The CDR3 bases are TGTGCCAGCAGCTCCCCGAGCGGGGGCACCTACGAGCAGTACTCC. Translated: CASSSPSGGTYEQYS.

The chain has TRBV20-1 and TRBJ2-1; 9 bases line up with TRBD2. The junction had 6 bases not matched to a gene; V was cut back by 4 bases and J by 2 bases. Germline assignment: CDR1 DFQATT and CDR2 SNEGSKA (reference sequence). The CDR3 loop spans 15 amino acids. CDR3 nucleotide sequence: TGCAGTGCTACCCAAGCGGGGGGAACCTACAATGAGCAGTTCTTC. It codes for CSATQAGGTYNEQFF.

This clonotype showed up many times. V usage is TRBV10-3 and J usage is TRBJ2-7; 11 bases align to TRBD1. CDR3 size: 13 residues. Trimming at V came to 10 bases and at J to 5 bases, leaving 7 bases not matched to a gene. The V gene's germline CDR1 is ENHRY and CDR2 SYGVKD. The chain's CDR3 is CATRTGGFNEQYF. The CDR3 nucleotides are TGTGCCACCCGGACAGGGGGCTTCAACGAGCAGTACTTC.

The chain recombines TRBV6-4 with TRBJ2-2; D possibly corresponds to TRBD2 (6 bases). This CDR3 is 14 amino acids long. Trimming removed 6 bases from V and 4 bases from J, with 12 bases in between. The germline CDR1 and CDR2 sequences are MRHNA and SNTAGT. CDR3 bases: TGTGCCAGCAGGGGGGGACCCGTCACCGGGGAGCTGTTTTTT. Protein: CASRGGPVTGELFF.